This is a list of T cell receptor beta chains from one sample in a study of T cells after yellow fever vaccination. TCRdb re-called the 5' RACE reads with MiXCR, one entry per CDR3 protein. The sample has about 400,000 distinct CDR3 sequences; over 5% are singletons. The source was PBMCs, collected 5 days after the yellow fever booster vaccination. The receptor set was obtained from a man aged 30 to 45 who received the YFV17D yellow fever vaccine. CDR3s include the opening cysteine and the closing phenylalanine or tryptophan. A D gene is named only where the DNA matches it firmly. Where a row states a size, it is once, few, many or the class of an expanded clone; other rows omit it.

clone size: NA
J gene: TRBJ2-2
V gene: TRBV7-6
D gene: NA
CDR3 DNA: TGTGCCAGCAGCTTAGAGGCGCTTGGTGCCGGGGAGCTGTTTTTT
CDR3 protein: CASSLEALGAGELFF

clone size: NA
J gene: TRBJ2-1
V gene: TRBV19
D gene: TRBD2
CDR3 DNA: TGTGCCAGTAAACCTCTAGCGGGTGCCTACAATGAGCAGTTCTTC
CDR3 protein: CASKPLAGAYNEQFF

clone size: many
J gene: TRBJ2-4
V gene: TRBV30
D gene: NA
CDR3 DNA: TGTGCCTGGGATCAGGGTTTGGGCAAAAACATTCAGTACTTC
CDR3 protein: CAWDQGLGKNIQYF

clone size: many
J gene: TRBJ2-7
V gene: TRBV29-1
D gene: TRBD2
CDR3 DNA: TGCAGCGTTGTCCGGGGACTAGCGGGAACAGGATCCTACGAGCAGTACTTC
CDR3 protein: CSVVRGLAGTGSYEQYF

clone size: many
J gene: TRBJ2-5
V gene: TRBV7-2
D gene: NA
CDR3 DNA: TGTGCCAGCAGCTACGAAGGGACCCAGTACTTC
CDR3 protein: CASSYEGTQYF

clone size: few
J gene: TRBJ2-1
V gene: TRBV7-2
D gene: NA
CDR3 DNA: TGTGCCAGCAGCTCGACTATGTACAATGAGCAGTTCTTC
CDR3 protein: CASSSTMYNEQFF

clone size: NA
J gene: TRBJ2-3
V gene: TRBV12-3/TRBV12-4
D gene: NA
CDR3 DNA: TGTGCCAGCAGACTAGAGGGCACAGATACGCAGTATTTT
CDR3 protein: CASRLEGTDTQYF

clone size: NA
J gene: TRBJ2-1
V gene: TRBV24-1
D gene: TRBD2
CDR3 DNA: TGTGCCACCAGTGACTCCGGTCGGACTAGCGGGAGCGGCGGCTCCTACAATGAGCAGTTCTTC
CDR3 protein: CATSDSGRTSGSGGSYNEQFF

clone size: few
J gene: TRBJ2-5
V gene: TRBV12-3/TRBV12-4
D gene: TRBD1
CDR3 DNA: TGTGCCAGCAGTAAGACCCGGGACAGGGGGTTGGTGACCCAGTACTTC
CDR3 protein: CASSKTRDRGLVTQYF

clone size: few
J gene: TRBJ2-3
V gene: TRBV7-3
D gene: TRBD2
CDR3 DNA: TGTGCCAGCAGCTTAGGACTAGCGGGAGGGAGGACGCAGTATTTT
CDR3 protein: CASSLGLAGGRTQYF

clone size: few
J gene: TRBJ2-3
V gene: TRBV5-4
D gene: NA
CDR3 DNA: TGTGCCAGCATGATTCCCCGGGGACCGCAGTATTTT
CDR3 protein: CASMIPRGPQYF

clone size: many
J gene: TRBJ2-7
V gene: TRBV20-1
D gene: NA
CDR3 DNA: TGCAGTGCTAGATCTTCCCTCGGGACCGTGGGCGAGCAGTACTTC
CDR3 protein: CSARSSLGTVGEQYF

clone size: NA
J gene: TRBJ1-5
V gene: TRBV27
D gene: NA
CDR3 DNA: TGTGCCAGCAAGCCAGGGGGCAATCAGCCCCAGCATTTT
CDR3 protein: CASKPGGNQPQHF

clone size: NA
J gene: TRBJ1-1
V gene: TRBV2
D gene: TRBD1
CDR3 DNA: TGTGCCAGCAGTTCCGGGACAGGGGGCTCCTGGAACTTT
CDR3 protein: CASSSGTGGSWNF

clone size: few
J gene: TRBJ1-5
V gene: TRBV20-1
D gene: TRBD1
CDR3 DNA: TGCAGTGCTCGTCCGGGACAGGCCTCAATGGGCCAGCATTTT
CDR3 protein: CSARPGQASMGQHF

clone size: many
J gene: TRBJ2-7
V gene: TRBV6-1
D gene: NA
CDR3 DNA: TGTGCCAGCAGCCGACCCCGGGACACGCCTTACGAGCAGTACTTC
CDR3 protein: CASSRPRDTPYEQYF

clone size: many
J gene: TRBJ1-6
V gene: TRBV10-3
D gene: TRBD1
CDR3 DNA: TGTGCCATCAGTGAATCATTGACAGGGGGCGCGGGTTCACCCCTCCACTTT
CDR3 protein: CAISESLTGGAGSPLHF

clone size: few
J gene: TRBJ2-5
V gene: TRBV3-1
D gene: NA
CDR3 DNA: TGTGCCAGCAGCCACCTCGCTGGTTCTAGACAAGAGACCCAGTACTTC
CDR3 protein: CASSHLAGSRQETQYF

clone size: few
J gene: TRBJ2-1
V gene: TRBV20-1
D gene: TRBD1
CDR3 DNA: TGCAGTGCCCCACAGGGGTCCTATGAGCAGTTCTTC
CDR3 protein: CSAPQGSYEQFF

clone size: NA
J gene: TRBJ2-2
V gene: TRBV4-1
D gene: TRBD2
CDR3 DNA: TGCGCCAGCCGAGGGAGGGCCGGGGAGCTGTTTTTT
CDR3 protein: CASRGRAGELFF

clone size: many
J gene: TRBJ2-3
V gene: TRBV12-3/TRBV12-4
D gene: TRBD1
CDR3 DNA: TGTGCCAGCACCCTCACAGGGGTGGAAGATACGCAGTATTTT
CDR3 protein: CASTLTGVEDTQYF

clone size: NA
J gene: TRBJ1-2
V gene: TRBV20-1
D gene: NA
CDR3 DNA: TGCAGTGCTAGAGACTTGGCTGCCATGGGCTACACCTTC
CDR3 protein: CSARDLAAMGYTF

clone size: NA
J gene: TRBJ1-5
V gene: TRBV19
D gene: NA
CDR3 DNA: TGTGCCAGTAGTCTAGGGTCGCCCCAGCATTTT
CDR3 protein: CASSLGSPQHF

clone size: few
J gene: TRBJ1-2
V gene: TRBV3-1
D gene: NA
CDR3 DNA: TGTGCCAGCAGCCATCAGGGGCCTTACTATGGCTACACCTTC
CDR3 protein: CASSHQGPYYGYTF

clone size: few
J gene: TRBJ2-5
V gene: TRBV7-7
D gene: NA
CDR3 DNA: TGTGCTAGCAGCTTAGACTATGAGGATCAAGAGACCCAGTACTTC
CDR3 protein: CASSLDYEDQETQYF

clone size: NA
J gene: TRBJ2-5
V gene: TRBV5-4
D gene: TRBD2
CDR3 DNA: TGTGCCAGCAGCACCCCGACTAGCGGGAAAGAGACCCAGTACTTC
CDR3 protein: CASSTPTSGKETQYF

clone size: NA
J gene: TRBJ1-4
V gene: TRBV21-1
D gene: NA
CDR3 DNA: TGTGCCAGCAGCAAAGGGACAGCCATCAATGAAAAACTGTTTTTT
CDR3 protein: CASSKGTAINEKLFF

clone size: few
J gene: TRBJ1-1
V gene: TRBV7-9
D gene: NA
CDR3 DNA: TGTGCCAGCAGGCCCGCGGGGTTAGCAGCTTTCTTT
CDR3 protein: CASRPAGLAAFF

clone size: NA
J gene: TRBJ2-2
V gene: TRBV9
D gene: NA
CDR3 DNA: TGTGCCAGCAGCCCACAGTTAGGCACCGGGGAGCTGTTTTTT
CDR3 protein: CASSPQLGTGELFF

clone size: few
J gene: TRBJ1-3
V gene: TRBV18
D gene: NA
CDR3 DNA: TGTGCCAGCTCCGTTACAAGAGCCTCTGGAAACACCATATATTTT
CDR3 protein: CASSVTRASGNTIYF

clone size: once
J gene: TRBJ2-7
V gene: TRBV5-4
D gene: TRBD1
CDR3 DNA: TGTGCCAGCAGCCGTCCGGGACAGGGGCATTACGAGCAGTACTTC
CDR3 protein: CASSRPGQGHYEQYF

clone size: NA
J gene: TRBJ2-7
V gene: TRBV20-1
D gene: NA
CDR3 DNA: TGCAGTGCTAGTAGGGGCCCGGCCCTCTACGAGCAGTACTTC
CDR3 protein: CSASRGPALYEQYF

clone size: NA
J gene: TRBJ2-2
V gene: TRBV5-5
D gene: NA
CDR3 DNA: TGTGCCAGCAGCCGATGGGCCGGGGAGCTGTTTTTT
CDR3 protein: CASSRWAGELFF

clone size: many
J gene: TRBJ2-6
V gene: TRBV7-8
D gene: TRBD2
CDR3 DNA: TGTGCCAGCAGCTCTAGTCTAGCGGGAAGCTCTGGGGCCAACGTCCTGACTTTC
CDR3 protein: CASSSSLAGSSGANVLTF

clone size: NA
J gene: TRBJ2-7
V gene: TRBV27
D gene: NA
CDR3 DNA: TGTGCCAGCAGTCTCGCCGGGATACCAATTTACGAGCAGTACTTC
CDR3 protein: CASSLAGIPIYEQYF

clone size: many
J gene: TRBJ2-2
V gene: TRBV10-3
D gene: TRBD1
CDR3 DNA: TGTGCCATCACCGCGACAGGGGGCGACACCGGGGAGCTGTTTTTT
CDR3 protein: CAITATGGDTGELFF

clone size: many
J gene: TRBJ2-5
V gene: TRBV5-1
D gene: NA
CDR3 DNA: TGTGCCAGCAGCTTGGCCGGCTGGGAGACCCAGTACTTC
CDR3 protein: CASSLAGWETQYF

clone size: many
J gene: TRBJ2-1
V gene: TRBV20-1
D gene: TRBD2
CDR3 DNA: TGCAGTGCTAGACCCGGGCTTGGGAGGAGGACGGCGGGAGGGTCGGGAAATGAGCAGTTCTTC
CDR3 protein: CSARPGLGRRTAGGSGNEQFF

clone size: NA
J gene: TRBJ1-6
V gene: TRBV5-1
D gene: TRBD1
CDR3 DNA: TGCGCCAGCAGCTACTCGGGACAGGGCTACGATTCACCCCTCCACTTT
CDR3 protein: CASSYSGQGYDSPLHF

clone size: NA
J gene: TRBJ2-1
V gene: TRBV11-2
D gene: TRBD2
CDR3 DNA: TGTGCCAGCAGCGCCCTACTAGCGGGAGGACGAGATGAGCAGTTCTTC
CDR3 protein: CASSALLAGGRDEQFF

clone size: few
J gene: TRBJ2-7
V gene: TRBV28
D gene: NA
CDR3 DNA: TGTGCCAGCAGTCAAACAGGGATCGCGCAGTACTTC
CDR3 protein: CASSQTGIAQYF

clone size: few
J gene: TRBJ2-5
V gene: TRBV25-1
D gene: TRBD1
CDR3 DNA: TGTGCCAGCAAACAGGGGGCCTTGGAGACCCAGTACTTC
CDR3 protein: CASKQGALETQYF

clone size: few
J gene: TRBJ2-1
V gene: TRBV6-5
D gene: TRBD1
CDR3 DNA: TGTGCCAGCAGTTCTGAACCGGGACAGGCGTACAATGAGCAGTTCTTC
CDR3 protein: CASSSEPGQAYNEQFF

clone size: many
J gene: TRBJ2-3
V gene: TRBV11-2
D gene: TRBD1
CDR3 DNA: TGTGCCAGCAACGACAGGGGGCGAGGGGATACGCAGTATTTT
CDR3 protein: CASNDRGRGDTQYF

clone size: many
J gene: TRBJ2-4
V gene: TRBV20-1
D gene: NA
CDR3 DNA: TGCAGTGCTGGTAGGGTCCTTAGTGGCATTCAGTACTTC
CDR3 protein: CSAGRVLSGIQYF

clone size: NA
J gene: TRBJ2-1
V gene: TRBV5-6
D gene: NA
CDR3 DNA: TGTGCCAGTAAGCTCAGTGGGTCGCCCTACAATGAGCAGTTCTTC
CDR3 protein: CASKLSGSPYNEQFF

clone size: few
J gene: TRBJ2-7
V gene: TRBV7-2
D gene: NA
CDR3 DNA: TGTGCCAGCAGCTTAAACAGGGGAGGAGGGGAGCAGTACTTC
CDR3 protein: CASSLNRGGGEQYF

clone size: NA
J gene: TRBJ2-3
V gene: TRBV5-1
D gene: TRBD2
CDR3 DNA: TGCGCCAGCAGCTCCCTAGCGGAGAGCACAGATACGCAGTATTTT
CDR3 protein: CASSSLAESTDTQYF

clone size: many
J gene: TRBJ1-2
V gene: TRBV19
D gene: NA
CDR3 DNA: TGTGCCAGTAGTATTCAAGGGGACGTTTACACCTTC
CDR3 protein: CASSIQGDVYTF

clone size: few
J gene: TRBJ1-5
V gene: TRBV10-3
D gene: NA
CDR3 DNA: TGTGCCATCAGTGTCTCGCAGGGAGATCAGCCCCAGCATTTT
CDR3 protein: CAISVSQGDQPQHF

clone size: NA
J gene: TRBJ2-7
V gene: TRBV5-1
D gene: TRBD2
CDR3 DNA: TGCGCCAGCAGCTTGGGAGGCGGGAGGATGTTCCACGAGCAGTACTTC
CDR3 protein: CASSLGGGRMFHEQYF

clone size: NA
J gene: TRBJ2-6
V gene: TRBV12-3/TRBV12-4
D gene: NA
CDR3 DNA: TGTGCCAGCAGTGGCTGGAGGGCTGGGGCCAACGTCCTGACTTTC
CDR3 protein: CASSGWRAGANVLTF

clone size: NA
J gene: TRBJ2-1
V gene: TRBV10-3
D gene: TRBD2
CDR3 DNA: TGTGCCATCAGTGGAACTAGCGGGAGGGCAAATGAGCAGTTCTTC
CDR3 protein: CAISGTSGRANEQFF

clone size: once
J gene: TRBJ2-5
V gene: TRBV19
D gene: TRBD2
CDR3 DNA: TGTGCCAGTAGTGGACTAGCGGGGTACCAAGAGACCCAGTACTTC
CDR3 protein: CASSGLAGYQETQYF

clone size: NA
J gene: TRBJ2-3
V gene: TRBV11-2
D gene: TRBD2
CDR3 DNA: TGTGCCAGCACTCTAGGTCGGCTAGCGGGACCACTCGGTGGTGATACGCAGTATTTT
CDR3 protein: CASTLGRLAGPLGGDTQYF

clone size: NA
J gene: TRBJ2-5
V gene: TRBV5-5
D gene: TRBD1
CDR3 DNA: TGTGCCATCAGCTCTGGTCTCCTGTCAGGGGGCCAAGAGACCCAGTACTTC
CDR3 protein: CAISSGLLSGGQETQYF